This T cell receptor beta chain was obtained from a study of shared clonotypes between healthy human individuals. Healthy and HIV-negative, the adult donors had no recent acute infections or vaccinations. As regards this clone: Its antigen is currently unknown. Other DNA sequences in the same sample also yield this CDR3.

Whole-study findings and limits: Clonotypes not shared had lower generation probabilities than those common to all four donors. Only blood underwent sampling, and tissue repertoires likely differ. Roughly 5% of naive CD4 clonotypes were shared across four donors.

From germline, CDR1 is SGHTA and CDR2 FQGNSA. CDR3 length: 13 residues. Trimming cost V 2 bases and J 3 bases, with 7 bases left between them. Produced via immunoSEQ multiplex PCR; TCRdb's table is partial and in-frame only. The sample has about 680,000 clones; 55% to 85% are singletons. Input material: memory CD4+ T cells sorted from blood. Subset: CD45RA-negative fraction. The sequence was collected from a woman aged 25 to 39 in good health. J is TRBJ1-1 and V is TRBV7-2; D perhaps matches TRBD1 (5 bases). The CDR3 nucleotides read TGTGCCAGCAGCTTATCAGGGTACACTGAAGCTTTCTTT. This codes for CASSLSGYTEAFF.